The rows below give T cell receptor beta chains drawn from one sample of a study of blood T cell repertoires in COVID-19. Sequenced by immunoSEQ multiplex PCR; TCRdb stores in-frame clones only, minus some. The sample has about 210,000 clones; about 86% are singletons. The sample comprised peripheral blood. Every receptor here comes from a woman aged 45-65 years with acute or convalescent COVID-19. The CDR3 runs from the conserved cysteine through the conserved F or W. D genes are given only for firm matches. Rows give clone size only sometimes, using once, few, many, or a class for an expanded clone.

>TRBJ1-4|TRBD1|NA|15|TRBV24-1
TGTGCCACCAGTGACACCGGGACAGGGAATGAAAAACTGTTTTTT
CATSDTGTGNEKLFF
>TRBJ1-2|TRBD1|few|14|TRBV7-3
TGTGCCAGCAGCCTGGGACAGTTGGGAGGTGGCTACACCTTC
CASSLGQLGGGYTF
>TRBJ2-3|TRBD2|NA|18|TRBV6-6
TGTGCCAGCAGTCGTCAGGGGTTTCCGGGACTAGCATTGGATACGCAGTATTTT
CASSRQGFPGLALDTQYF
>TRBJ1-1|NA|NA|12|TRBV2
TGTGCCAGCAGCAGGGGTAAAACTGAAGCTTTCTTT
CASSRGKTEAFF
>TRBJ2-2|TRBD2|NA|16|TRBV7-6
TGTGCCAGCAGTCCTCGGACTAGCGGGAACGCCGGGGAGCTGTTTTTT
CASSPRTSGNAGELFF
>TRBJ1-5|NA|NA|15|TRBV6-5
TGTGCCAGCAGTTACTCAGGGCAGGGCTATCAGCCCCAGCATTTT
CASSYSGQGYQPQHF
>TRBJ1-1|TRBD1|few|12|TRBV6-5
TGTGCCAGCAGCCTTCAGGGGGAGGTAGCTTTCTTT
CASSLQGEVAFF
>TRBJ2-1|NA|NA|14|TRBV7-2
TGTGCCAGCAGAAGAGCGAGCTCCTACAATGAGCAGTTCTTC
CASRRASSYNEQFF
>TRBJ1-2|NA|NA|13|TRBV30
TGTGCCTGGAGTCCAACCCCTAGGCGAGGCTACACCTTC
CAWSPTPRRGYTF
>TRBJ2-7|NA|once|12|TRBV2
TGTGCCATCGCCTTAAGAGACTACGAGCAGTACTTC
CAIALRDYEQYF
>TRBJ2-7|TRBD1|NA|14|TRBV18
TGTGCCAGCTCGCTCCGGGACAGGGATCGCGAGCAGTACTTC
CASSLRDRDREQYF
>TRBJ2-7|TRBD2|NA|15|TRBV11-2
TGTGCCAGCAGCCCCCGAGTAGCGGGAGCTCACGAGCAGTACTTC
CASSPRVAGAHEQYF
>TRBJ1-2|NA|NA|13|TRBV28
TGTGCCAGCAGTTTAGACAGAAACTATGGCTACACCTTC
CASSLDRNYGYTF
>TRBJ2-7|TRBD2|few|15|TRBV5-6
TGTGCCAGCAGCTTGGCGTTAGGGACTAGCGACGAGCAGTACTTC
CASSLALGTSDEQYF
>TRBJ2-1|TRBD2|NA|16|TRBV15
TGTGCCACCAGCAGAGTGCCAGCGGGAGGATACAATGAGCAGTTCTTC
CATSRVPAGGYNEQFF
>TRBJ1-1|NA|NA|13|TRBV28
TGTGCCAGCAGCCAGAACAGGGTGGCTGAAGCTTTCTTT
CASSQNRVAEAFF
>TRBJ1-2|NA|NA|14|TRBV5-4
TGTGCCAGCAGTCTAGGGACAACACGGCGTGGCTACACCTTC
CASSLGTTRRGYTF
>TRBJ1-4|NA|few|13|TRBV6-5
TGTGCCAGCAGGGACATGGGAAATGAAAAACTGTTTTTT
CASRDMGNEKLFF
>TRBJ1-2|TRBD1|NA|16|TRBV19
TGTGCCAGTATCTTATCGGGACAGGGAGCAATCTATGGCTACACCTTC
CASILSGQGAIYGYTF
>TRBJ2-2|TRBD2|once|19|TRBV3-1/TRBV3-2
TGTGCCAGCAGCCTCGGGACTAGCGGGAGAGCGGCTAGGACCGGGGAGCTGTTTTTT
CASSLGTSGRAARTGELFF
>TRBJ2-7|NA|NA|13|TRBV9
TGTGCCAGCAGCCCTTTGGACAGCTACGAGCAGTACTTC
CASSPLDSYEQYF
>TRBJ2-3|TRBD2|NA|19|TRBV9
TGTGCCAGCAGCGTAGAAGGGGGTAGCGGGAGTCCGGGGGCAGATACGCAGTATTTT
CASSVEGGSGSPGADTQYF
>TRBJ1-2|TRBD1|NA|13|TRBV6-5
TGTGCCAGCAGTAAACAGGGGGACTATGGCTACACCTTC
CASSKQGDYGYTF
>TRBJ2-7|NA|once|13|TRBV5-4
TGTGCCAGCAGCTTGGGTCCGGGGGACGAGCAGTACTTC
CASSLGPGDEQYF
>TRBJ2-1|NA|NA|17|TRBV21-1
TGTGCCAGCCCCCCCTGGGGACTAGCGGGAGCCTCCGGAGAGCAGTTCTTC
CASPPWGLAGASGEQFF
>TRBJ2-1|NA|NA|16|TRBV29-1
TGCAGCGTTGAAGCCCTGAAGGGATCTAGCGTCAATGAGCAGTTCTTC
CSVEALKGSSVNEQFF